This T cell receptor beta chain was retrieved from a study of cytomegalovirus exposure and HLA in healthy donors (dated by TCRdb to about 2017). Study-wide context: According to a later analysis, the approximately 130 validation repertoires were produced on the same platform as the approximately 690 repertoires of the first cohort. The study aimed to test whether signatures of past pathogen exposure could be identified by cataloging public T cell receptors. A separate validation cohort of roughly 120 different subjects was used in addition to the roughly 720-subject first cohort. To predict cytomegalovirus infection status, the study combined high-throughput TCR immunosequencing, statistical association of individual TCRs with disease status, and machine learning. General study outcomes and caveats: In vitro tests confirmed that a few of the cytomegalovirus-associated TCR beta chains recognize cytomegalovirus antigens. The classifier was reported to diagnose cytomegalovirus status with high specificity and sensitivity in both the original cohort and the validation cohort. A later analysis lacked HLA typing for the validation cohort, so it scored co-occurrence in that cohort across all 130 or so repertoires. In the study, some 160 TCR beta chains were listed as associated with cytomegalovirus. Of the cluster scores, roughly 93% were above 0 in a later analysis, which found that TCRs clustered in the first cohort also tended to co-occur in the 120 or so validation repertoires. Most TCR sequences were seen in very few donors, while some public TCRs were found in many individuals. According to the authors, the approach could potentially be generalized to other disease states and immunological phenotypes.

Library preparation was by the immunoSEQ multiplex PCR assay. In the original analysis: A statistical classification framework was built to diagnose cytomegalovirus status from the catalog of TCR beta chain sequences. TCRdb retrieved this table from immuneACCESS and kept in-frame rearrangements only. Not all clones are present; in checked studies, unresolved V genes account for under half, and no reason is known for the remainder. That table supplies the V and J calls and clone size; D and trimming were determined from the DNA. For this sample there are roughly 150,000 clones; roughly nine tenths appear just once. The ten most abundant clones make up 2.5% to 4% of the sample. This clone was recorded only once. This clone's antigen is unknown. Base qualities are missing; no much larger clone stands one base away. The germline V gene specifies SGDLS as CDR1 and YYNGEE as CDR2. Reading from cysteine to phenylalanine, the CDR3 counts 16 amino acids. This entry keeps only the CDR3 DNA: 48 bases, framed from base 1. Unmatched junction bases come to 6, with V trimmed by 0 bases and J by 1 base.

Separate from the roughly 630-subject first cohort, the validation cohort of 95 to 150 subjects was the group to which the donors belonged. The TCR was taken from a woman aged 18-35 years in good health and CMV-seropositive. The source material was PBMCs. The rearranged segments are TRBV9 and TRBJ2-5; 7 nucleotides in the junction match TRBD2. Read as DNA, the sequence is TGTGCCAGCAGCGTAGCGGCAGCGGGGTTCCAAGAGACCCAGTACTTC. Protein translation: CASSVAAAGFQETQYF.